These T cell receptor beta chains were read from a single sample in a study of cytomegalovirus exposure and HLA in healthy donors. Data came from immunoSEQ multiplex PCR; TCRdb stores just in-frame clones and leaves some out. The table lists around 220,000 clones, nearly 80% of them singletons, with roughly 1.9% in the top ten. The sample comprised PBMCs. The receptor source for this set is a man aged 18 to 30 in good health and CMV-seronegative. CDR3s leave out the opening cysteine and the closing phenylalanine or tryptophan. The D gene is left open where the match is weak.

TRBJ1-2,TRBV6-5,-,ASSYRGRGDGYT
TRBJ1-1,TRBV5-6,TRBD1,ASSWTGPEAF
TRBJ1-5,TRBV2,TRBD1,ASSWGAGTGDQPQH
TRBJ2-7,TRBV7-2,-,ASSLVSTGSSYEQY
TRBJ2-7,TRBV13,TRBD1,ASSLSWTGPPYEQY
TRBJ1-1,TRBV7-9,-,ASSWGGTNTEAF
TRBJ1-5,TRBV25-1,TRBD1,ASSESGQGSNQPQH
TRBJ2-7,TRBV7-9,-,ASRPDSPYEQY
TRBJ2-7,TRBV11-2,-,ASSPRTEKAYEQY
TRBJ2-7,TRBV6-5,TRBD2,ASKISGLHYEQY
TRBJ1-1,TRBV28,TRBD1,ASSYADRVRNTEAF
TRBJ2-1,TRBV9,-,ASSVRDTGGGQF
TRBJ2-1,TRBV4-1,TRBD2,ASSQERLAENEQF
TRBJ1-6,TRBV6-5,TRBD1,ASRTQGAGNSPLH
TRBJ2-5,TRBV27,-,ASSKGDLRETQY
TRBJ2-6,TRBV6-4,-,ASSDSPSSGANVLT
TRBJ2-1,TRBV29-1,TRBD1,SDLRDSEYNEQF
TRBJ2-7,TRBV6-5,TRBD2,ASSYQAGVTYEQY
TRBJ1-1,TRBV2,-,ASSSRGENTEAF
TRBJ2-2,TRBV5-1,-,ASSLSGHGGTGELF
TRBJ2-2,TRBV5-1,TRBD2,ASRLASGGDTGELF
TRBJ1-4,TRBV7-6,-,ASSLDRSPNEKLF
TRBJ2-1,TRBV7-6,TRBD2,ASSPSGTSGHNEQF
TRBJ2-1,TRBV30,-,AWSVSGDEQF
TRBJ2-7,TRBV4-3,TRBD2,ASSQEVAGTTYEQY
TRBJ2-2,TRBV5-6,-,ASSLLRQTNTGELF
TRBJ2-7,TRBV27,-,ASSETPGLPSNEQY
TRBJ2-1,TRBV7-3,TRBD2,ASSLAGGPLESSYNEQF
TRBJ1-5,TRBV28,-,ASAPHRVGEQPQH
TRBJ1-1,TRBV19,-,ASSSQMNTEAF